The rows below give T cell receptor beta chains drawn from one sample of a study of blood T cells in healthy people across ages. TCRdb redid the calling of the 5' RACE reads with MiXCR, one entry per CDR3 protein. The table records about 570,000 distinct CDR3 sequences, roughly a quarter of them present only once. The specimen was blood. The receptors stem from a woman in her 70s in good health. The CDR3 runs from the conserved cysteine through the conserved F or W. The order of the fields is clone size, J gene, V gene, D gene, CDR3 DNA, CDR3 protein. The D gene is left open where the match is weak. Clone size appears in some rows only: once, few, many, or a class for an expanded clone.

- TRBJ1-1 TRBV20-1 - TGCAGTGCTAGTCCGAGTAGGAGGACACAGAACACTGAAGCTTTCTTT CSASPSRRTQNTEAFF
- TRBJ1-4 TRBV7-9 - TGTGCCAGCAGCCCCGGCTCTGAAAAACTGTTTTTT CASSPGSEKLFF
many TRBJ2-5 TRBV7-9 - TGTGCCAGCAGCTTATCCGAAGAGACCCAGTACTTC CASSLSEETQYF
- TRBJ2-4 TRBV20-1 - TGCAGTGCTTTAGGAGGGGGCCCAAATCAGTACTTC CSALGGGPNQYF
many TRBJ1-4 TRBV15 - TGTGCCACCGGTGACAGGTTTAATGAAAAACTGTTTTTT CATGDRFNEKLFF
- TRBJ2-7 TRBV12-3/TRBV12-4 - TGTGCCAGCAGTTTTTGGAGGGACGAGCAGTACTTC CASSFWRDEQYF
- TRBJ2-1 TRBV7-8 - TGTGCCAGCAGCTCACACGGGACACTGGGTGAGCAGTTCTTC CASSSHGTLGEQFF
- TRBJ2-5 TRBV2 - TGTGCCAGCAGTCTAGTGGGGGGGCCTGAAAAGACCCAGTACTTC CASSLVGGPEKTQYF
few TRBJ1-6 TRBV9 - TGTGCCAGCAGCGCTGGGGGGAGGGAAAGCTCACCCCTCCACTTT CASSAGGRESSPLHF
- TRBJ2-5 TRBV5-1 TRBD2 TGCGCCAGCAGCTTGTTCCGCGGGGGGCAAGAGACCCAGTACTTC CASSLFRGGQETQYF
few TRBJ1-3 TRBV11-2 - TGTGCCAGCAGCCGGAAGCCATTCTCTGGAAACACCATATATTTT CASSRKPFSGNTIYF
many TRBJ2-3 TRBV10-3 TRBD2 TGTGCCATCAGTGAATTGACACTAGCGGGGGGCCACAGCACAGATACGCAGTATTTT CAISELTLAGGHSTDTQYF
few TRBJ1-5 TRBV2 - TGTGCCAGCAGTGGTCGCAATCAGCCCCAGCATTTT CASSGRNQPQHF
- TRBJ1-5 TRBV29-1 - TGCAGCGTCGCAGAGTCGGCTAGCAATCAGCCCCAGCATTTT CSVAESASNQPQHF
- TRBJ2-7 TRBV9 TRBD2 TGTGCCAGCAGCGTAGGCGATACGCGGGGACTAGGGACCTACGAGCAGTACTTC CASSVGDTRGLGTYEQYF
- TRBJ1-2 TRBV6-5 - TGTGCCAGCACCAAAGGGACTTTTAACTATGGCTACACCTTC CASTKGTFNYGYTF
- TRBJ2-1 TRBV20-1 TRBD2 TGCAGTGCTAGGGCGGGGACTAGCGGGGGCTTCTCCTACAATGAGCAGTTCTTC CSARAGTSGGFSYNEQFF
few TRBJ1-4 TRBV20-1 - TGCAGTGCTAGTCCGGGCCAGCCTAATGAAAAACTGTTTTTT CSASPGQPNEKLFF
- TRBJ1-1 TRBV7-3 - TGTGCCAGCAGCCCGTCACCCTCAGCCACTGAAGCTTTCTTT CASSPSPSATEAFF
few TRBJ2-7 TRBV5-1 TRBD1 TGCGCCAGCAGCTTGGTTGAGGGGGCGCGAGAGCAGTACTTC CASSLVEGAREQYF
- TRBJ2-7 TRBV7-2 TRBD1 TGTGCCAGCAGCCAAATAATCCGAGGGACAGGCTCCTACGAGCAGTACTTC CASSQIIRGTGSYEQYF
few TRBJ2-5 TRBV6-2/TRBV6-3 - TGTGCCAGCCAAATTGGACAGCAACAGACCCAGTACTTC CASQIGQQQTQYF
few TRBJ2-5 TRBV9 - TGTGCCAGCAGCCCAACAGGGATAGGAGGGGAGACCCAGTACTTC CASSPTGIGGETQYF